One sample yielded the 6 T cell receptor beta chains listed below, sequenced in a study of shared clonotypes between healthy human individuals. Profiled with immunoSEQ multiplex PCR; TCRdb holds only in-frame clones, not every one. The sample records around 1,000,000 clones, 60% to 85% being singletons. The sample was memory CD4+ T cells from PBMCs. Subset: CD45RA-negative fraction. Receptors originate from a man aged 18 to 35 in good health. Some clones in this sample may be carry-over from other donors' samples.

The gene calls are TRBV18 and TRBJ1-1; maybe TRBD1 (5 bases). The V gene lost 3 bases and the J gene lost 4 bases, with 15 bases spanning the gap. Germline V gives CDR1 KGHSH, CDR2 LQKENI. The CDR3 spans 15 residues. The CDR3 DNA sequence: TGTGCCAGCTCACCTTTGGGGCCGCACGGCACTGAAGCTTTCTTT. Protein: CASSPLGPHGTEAFF.

V and J are TRBV28 and TRBJ1-1; D is unresolved. CDR3 size: 13 residues. The V gene lost 8 bases and the J gene lost 4 bases, with 14 bases spanning the gap. CDR1 and CDR2 (germline): MDHEN, SYDVKM. As DNA, the CDR3 is TGTGCCAGCCTACAGATGGCCCTCACTGAAGCTTTCTTT. Translating it yields CASLQMALTEAFF.

V gene TRBV28 combines with J gene TRBJ2-2, with 7 bases lining up with TRBD1. The V segment lost 5 bases and the J segment 4 bases; nucleotides outside the gene matches: 7. CDR3 length: 15 residues. The germline gives CDR1 MDHEN, CDR2 SYDVKM. CDR3 DNA: TGTGCCAGCAGTAGGGGGCGGCTGGGCACCGGGGAGCTGTTTTTT. It codes for CASSRGRLGTGELFF.

The V and J genes are TRBV5-1 and TRBJ1-2, with D hard to call. Germline V CDR1 and CDR2: SGHRS, YFSETQ. CDR3 size: 13 residues. The V gene lost 1 base and the J gene lost 4 bases, with 8 bases spanning the gap. CDR3 sequence (DNA): TGCGCCAGCAGCTTGAGTCAGGCCTATGGCTACACCTTC. Translated: CASSLSQAYGYTF.

V gene TRBV5-6 combines with J gene TRBJ1-2; TRBD1 matches 7 bases. There are 15 residues in the CDR3. Germline V gene sequence: CDR1 SGHDT, CDR2 YYEEEE. Unmatched junction bases numbered 9, after V lost 3 bases and J lost 4 bases. DNA for the CDR3: TGTGCCAGCAGCTCGATGACCGCAGGGGGCTATGGCTACACCTTC. Its translation: CASSSMTAGGYGYTF.

V is TRBV5-1 and J is TRBJ1-1, with 9 bases aligning to TRBD1. With V trimmed by 5 bases and J by 1 base, 3 bases remained unmatched. Germline values: CDR1 SGHRS, CDR2 YFSETQ. The CDR3 sequence is 14 residues long. As DNA, the CDR3 is TGCGCCAGCAGGGTGGACAGGGGGAACACTGAAGCTTTCTTT. This translates into CASRVDRGNTEAFF.